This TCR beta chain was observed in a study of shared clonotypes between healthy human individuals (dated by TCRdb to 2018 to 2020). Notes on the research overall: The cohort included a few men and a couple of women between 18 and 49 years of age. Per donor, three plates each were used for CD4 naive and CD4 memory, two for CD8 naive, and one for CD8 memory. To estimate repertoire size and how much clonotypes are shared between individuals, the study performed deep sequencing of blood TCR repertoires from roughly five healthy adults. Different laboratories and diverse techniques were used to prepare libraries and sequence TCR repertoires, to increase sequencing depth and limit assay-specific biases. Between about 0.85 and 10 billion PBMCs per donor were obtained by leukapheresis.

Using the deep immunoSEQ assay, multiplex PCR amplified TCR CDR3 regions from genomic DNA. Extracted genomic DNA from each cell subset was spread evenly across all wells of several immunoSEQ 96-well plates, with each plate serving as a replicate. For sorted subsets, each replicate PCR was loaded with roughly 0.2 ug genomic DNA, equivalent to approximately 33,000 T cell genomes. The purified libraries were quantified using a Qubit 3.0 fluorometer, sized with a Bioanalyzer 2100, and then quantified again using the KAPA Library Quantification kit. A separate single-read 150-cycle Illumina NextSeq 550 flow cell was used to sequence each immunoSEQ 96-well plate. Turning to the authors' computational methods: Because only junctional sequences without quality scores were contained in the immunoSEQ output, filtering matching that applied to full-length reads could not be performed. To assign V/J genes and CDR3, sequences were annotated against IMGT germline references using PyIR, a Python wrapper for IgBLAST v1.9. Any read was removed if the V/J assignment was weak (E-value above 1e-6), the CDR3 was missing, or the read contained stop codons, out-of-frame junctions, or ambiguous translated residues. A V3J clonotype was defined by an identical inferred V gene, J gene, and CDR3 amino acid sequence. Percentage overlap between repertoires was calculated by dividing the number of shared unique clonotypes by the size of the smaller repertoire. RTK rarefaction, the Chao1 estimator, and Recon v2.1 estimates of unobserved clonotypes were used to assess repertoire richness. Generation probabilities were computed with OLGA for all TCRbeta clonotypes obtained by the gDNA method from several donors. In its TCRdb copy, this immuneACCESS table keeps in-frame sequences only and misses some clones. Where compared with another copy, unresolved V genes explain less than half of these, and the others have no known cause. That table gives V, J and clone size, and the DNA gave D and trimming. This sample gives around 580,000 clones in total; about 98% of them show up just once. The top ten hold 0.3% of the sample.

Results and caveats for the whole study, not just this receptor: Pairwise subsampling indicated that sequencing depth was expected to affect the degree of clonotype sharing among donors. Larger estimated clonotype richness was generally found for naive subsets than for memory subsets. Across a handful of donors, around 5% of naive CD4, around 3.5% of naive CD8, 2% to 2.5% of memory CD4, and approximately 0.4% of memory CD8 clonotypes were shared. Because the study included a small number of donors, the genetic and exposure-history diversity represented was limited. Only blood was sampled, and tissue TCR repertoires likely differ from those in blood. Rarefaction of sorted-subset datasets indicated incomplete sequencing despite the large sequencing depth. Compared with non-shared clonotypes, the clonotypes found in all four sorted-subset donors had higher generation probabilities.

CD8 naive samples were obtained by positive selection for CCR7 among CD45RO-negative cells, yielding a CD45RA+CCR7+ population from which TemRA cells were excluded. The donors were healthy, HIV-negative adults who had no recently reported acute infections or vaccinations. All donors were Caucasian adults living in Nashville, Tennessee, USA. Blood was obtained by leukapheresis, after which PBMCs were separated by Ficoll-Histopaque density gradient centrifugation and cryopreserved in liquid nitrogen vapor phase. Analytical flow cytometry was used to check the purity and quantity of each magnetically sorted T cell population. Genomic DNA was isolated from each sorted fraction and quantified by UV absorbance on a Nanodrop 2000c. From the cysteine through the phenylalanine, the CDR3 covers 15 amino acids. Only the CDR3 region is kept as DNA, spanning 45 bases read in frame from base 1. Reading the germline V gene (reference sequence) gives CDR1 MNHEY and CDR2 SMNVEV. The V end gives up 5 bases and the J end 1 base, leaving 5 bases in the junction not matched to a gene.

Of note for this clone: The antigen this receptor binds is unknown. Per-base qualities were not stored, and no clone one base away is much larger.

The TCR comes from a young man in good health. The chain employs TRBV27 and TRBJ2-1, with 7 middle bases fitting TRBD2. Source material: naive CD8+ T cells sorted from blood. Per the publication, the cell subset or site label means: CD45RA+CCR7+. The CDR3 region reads CASSPGGSSYNEQFF. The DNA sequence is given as TGTGCCAGCAGTCCGGGCGGGAGTTCCTACAATGAGCAGTTCTTC.